This T cell receptor (beta chain) was captured by sequencing in a study of sequential checkpoint blockade in melanoma. Stated treatment: randomized to nivolumab then ipilimumab (arm A) or the reverse (arm B). Method: immunoSEQ multiplex PCR; TCRdb's copy keeps in-frame clones and lacks some. The sample has fewer than 40,000 clones, about 88% seen once. The CDR3 has 17 amino acids. The germline CDR1 and CDR2 sequences are SGHAT and FQNNGV. Losses at the gene ends were 3 bases for V and 0 bases for J; bases not matched to a gene: 9. This receptor was taken from a human donor with melanoma. The chain carries TRBV11-2 and TRBJ2-5, with TRBD2 matching over 8 bases. The sample in question was CD8+ T cells sorted from blood (inferred from file names), obtained from a patient given nivolumab and ipilimumab in sequence. This CDR3 is CASSFAGGPQHQETQYF. The CDR3 nucleotides are TGTGCCAGCAGCTTTGCGGGAGGCCCCCAACACCAAGAGACCCAGTACTTC.